This T cell receptor beta chain was found in a study of identical twins. TCRdb passed the 5' RACE reads through MiXCR, listing each CDR3 protein once. The sample yields some 330,000 distinct CDR3 sequences, 7% to 9.5% seen once. The CDR3 contains 14 residues. The junction had 5 bases not matched to a gene; V was cut back by 3 bases and J by 4 bases. Germline values: CDR1 SGHAT, CDR2 FQNNGV. In this sample, this clonotype turned up many times. Its target is unknown. Study-level results: The degree of excess twin sharing was weaker in beta out-of-frame sequences.

Sequenced: naive T cells sorted from blood. This TCR was recovered from a woman aged 50 to 60 in good health. The chain recombines TRBV11-2 with TRBJ2-7; 8 bases are a match to TRBD2. CDR3 sequence (DNA): TGTGCCAGCAGCTTGTCGGGAGGGAATTACGAGCAGTACGTC. Translation: CASSLSGGNYEQYV.